The 20 T cell receptor beta chains below were found in one sample sequenced in a study of identical twins. TCRdb recomputed calls from the 5' RACE reads with MiXCR, one row per CDR3 protein. This table has 450,000 to 650,000 distinct CDR3 sequences, 9.5% to 10% appearing once. This same sample was also part of a study on yellow fever vaccine responses in identical twins.

Sequencing was performed on PBMCs. Receptors were obtained from a woman younger than 35 in good health.

The rearrangement uses TRBV29-1 and TRBJ2-3; no reliable D call. The CDR3 consists of 12 residues. The V end was cut by 3 bases, the J end by 1 base, with 5 bases between. Germline V gene lookup returns CDR1 SQVTM and CDR2 ANQGSEA. The CDR3 region has the DNA TGCAGCGTTGAGTTACGCACAGATACGCAGTATTTT. It translates to CSVELRTDTQYF.

The V gene is TRBV29-1, the J gene TRBJ1-1; D perhaps matches TRBD1 (6 bases). The CDR3 consists of 11 residues. V lost 7 bases and J 5 bases, leaving 11 bases between the germline ends. Germline V gives CDR1 SQVTM, CDR2 ANQGSEA. The CDR3 loop reads CSGQVGTEAFF. The CDR3 DNA reads TGCAGCGGACAGGTAGGGACTGAAGCTTTCTTT.

This clonotype was counted at least ten times. J is TRBJ1-5 and V is TRBV20-1; 10 nucleotides align to TRBD1. CDR1 and CDR2 (germline): DFQATT, SNEGSKA (reference sequence). CDR3 length: 16 residues. The V gene end was trimmed by 6 bases and the J gene end by 5 bases; junction bases not matched to a gene: 13. The CDR3 DNA follows: TGCAGTGCCACTTCCCCCCGGGACAGGGGATATCAGCCCCAGCATTTT. Protein product: CSATSPRDRGYQPQHF.

The table lists this clonotype with many counts. The V and J genes are TRBV7-8 and TRBJ2-3; 7 bases map to TRBD2. The CDR3 spans 15 residues. V shed 7 bases, J shed 5 bases, and the junction held 12 bases outside the gene matches. Looked up from germline, CDR1 is SGHVS and CDR2 is FQNEAQ. The CDR3 nucleotides are TGTGCCAGCAACCCCTGGGGGGGGAGGGAAGATACGCAGTATTTT. Translation gives CASNPWGGREDTQYF.

In this sample, this clonotype turned up a few times. The rearrangement links TRBV10-3 to TRBJ2-5; D is possibly TRBD1 (7 bases). CDR1 is ENHRY, CDR2 SYGVKD, per germline. V shed 2 bases and J shed 2 bases, with 12 bases lying between them. CDR3 length equals 15 residues. The CDR3 nucleotides read TGTGCCATCAGTGAGGGCGGGACAGTTCAAGAGACCCAGTACTTC. It is translated as CAISEGGTVQETQYF.

This clonotype occurred a few times. The V gene is TRBV6-2 or TRBV6-3, the J gene TRBJ2-3; TRBD2 matches at 13 bases. The germline V gene encodes CDR1 MNHEY and CDR2 SVGEGT. This CDR3 region has 16 residues. J was trimmed by 10 bases and V by 5 bases; bases with no gene match: 12. The CDR3 loop is CASSLLAGLAGAAQYF. CDR3 DNA: TGTGCCAGCAGTCTTCTCGCCGGACTAGCGGGAGCGGCGCAGTATTTT.

This clonotype was counted ten times or more. In DNA form, the CDR3 reads TGCAGTGCTAGAGAGTGGGACAGTGCCTACGAGCAGTACTTC. Protein: CSAREWDSAYEQYF. The chain combines TRBV20-1 with TRBJ2-7; 7 nucleotides match TRBD1. The J segment lost 2 bases and the V segment lost 0 bases, leaving 4 bases of the junction unmatched. Germline V lookup: CDR1 DFQATT, CDR2 SNEGSKA (reference sequence). The CDR3 has 14 amino acids.

The V call is TRBV20-1, the J call TRBJ2-3; 10 bases align to TRBD2. The CDR3 length is 16 residues. Germline V gene lookup returns CDR1 DFQATT and CDR2 SNEGSKA (reference sequence). The CDR3 loop reads CCARDLPSGSPDTQYF. The CDR3, as DNA: TGCTGCGCTAGAGATTTGCCTAGCGGGAGTCCAGATACGCAGTATTTT.

This chain connects TRBV25-1 to TRBJ2-2; no reliable D call. The CDR3 has 14 residues. The germline V and J ends were trimmed by 6 bases and 0 bases, with 8 bases remaining between them. Germline V gene lookup returns CDR1 MGHDK and CDR2 SYGVNS. DNA for the CDR3: TGTGCCAGCAGGGTAGGACCGAACACCGGGGAGCTGTTTTTT. As protein: CASRVGPNTGELFF.

The chain employs TRBV4-2 and TRBJ2-7; TRBD1 matches 8 bases. The CDR3 has 16 amino acids. The germline gives CDR1 LGHNA, CDR2 YNFKEQ. The ends lost 2 bases at V and 3 bases at J; junction bases unmatched: 9. CDR3 coding DNA: TGTGCCAGCAGCCAATCTATTACCGGGACAGGCTACGAGCAGTACTTC. Amino acids: CASSQSITGTGYEQYF.

This clonotype was counted a few times. V gene TRBV28 combines with J gene TRBJ2-6; TRBD2 matches at 8 bases. Germline CDR1 reads MDHEN; CDR2 reads SYDVKM. V shed 5 bases and J 1 base; nucleotides not matched to a gene: 7. The CDR3 runs 17 residues. The CDR3 reads CASSIHRLASGANVLTF. The CDR3 nucleotides read TGTGCCAGCAGTATCCATAGACTAGCGTCTGGGGCCAACGTCCTGACTTTC.

The V call is TRBV6-1, the J call TRBJ2-7; D call uncertain. The CDR3 loop spans 13 amino acids. Per germline, CDR1 MNHNS and CDR2 SASEGT. V shed 2 bases and J shed 9 bases, with 14 bases lying between them. The CDR3 region has the DNA TGTGCCAGCAGTGAACTGGAAGGGCGCGGGCAGTACTTC. This codes for CASSELEGRGQYF.

This clonotype appeared many times. The V and J genes are TRBV12-3 or TRBV12-4 and TRBJ2-1; TRBD2 is a possible D gene (6 bases). CDR3 length: 16 residues. V was pared by 1 base and J by 1 base, with 11 bases between. The CDR3 nucleotides read TGTGCCAGCAGTTTAGACGGGGGTGCGTCCTACAATGAGCAGTTCTTC. Translating gives CASSLDGGASYNEQFF.

At least ten counts were recorded for this clonotype. The CDR3: CASSFRDRDYEQYF. The CDR3 coding sequence is TGCGCCAGCAGCTTCAGGGACAGGGACTACGAGCAGTACTTC. V usage is TRBV5-1 and J usage is TRBJ2-7; 9 bases line up with TRBD1. CDR1 and CDR2 from the germline V gene are SGHRS and YFSETQ. The junction had 3 bases not matched to a gene; V was cut back by 2 bases and J by 3 bases. This CDR3 region has 14 residues.

V is TRBV10-3 and J is TRBJ2-1, with D possibly TRBD2 on 6 matching bases. Germline V gene data show CDR1 as ENHRY and CDR2 as SYGVKD. The CDR3 loop spans 20 amino acids. Trimming removed 0 bases from V and 0 bases from J, with 21 bases in between. Written as DNA, the CDR3 is TGTGCCATCAGTGAGTCTCTGGGACTTTTGACCGAGAGCTCCTACAATGAGCAGTTCTTC. Amino acids: CAISESLGLLTESSYNEQFF.

A few counts support this clonotype. The chain has TRBV20-1 and TRBJ2-7, with D perhaps matching TRBD1 (5 bases). Trimming pared 6 bases from V and 7 bases from J, leaving 19 bases between. The CDR3 covers 13 residues. In germline, CDR1 is DFQATT, CDR2 SNEGSKA (reference sequence). The DNA of the CDR3 is TGCAGTGCGAAGGACACGATGTCCTGGGAGCAGTACTTC. Its translation: CSAKDTMSWEQYF.

This clonotype came up a few times. The chain couples TRBV7-9 to TRBJ1-5; D gene ambiguous. The CDR3 is made up of 15 amino acids. In germline, CDR1 is SEHNR, CDR2 FQNEAQ (reference sequence). V lost 5 bases to trimming and J lost 8 bases, with 19 bases between them. The CDR3 region has the DNA TGTGCCAGCAGCCAATTCCGGTCCGGGAGGGAGCCCCAGCATTTT. The encoded protein is CASSQFRSGREPQHF.

V gene TRBV11-1 combines with J gene TRBJ2-3; 13 nucleotides match TRBD2. After removal of 0 bases from V and 4 bases from J, the junction contained 13 bases not matched to a gene. The germline gives CDR1 SGHAT, CDR2 FQDESV (reference sequence). This CDR3 is 20 amino acids long. The CDR3 is CASSLARRLAGGSLADTQYF. The DNA of the CDR3 is TGTGCCAGCAGCTTAGCCCGACGACTAGCGGGGGGATCGTTGGCAGATACGCAGTATTTT.

This chain links TRBV9 with TRBJ1-2; the D gene is possibly TRBD1 (5 bases). With 6 bases removed from V and 7 bases from J, the gap between germline ends came to 19 bases. This CDR3 is built from 14 residues. Germline CDR1 and CDR2: SGDLS and YYNGEE. CDR3 region: CASTRPPDRSGYTF. CDR3 nucleotides: TGTGCCAGCACCCGCCCCCCCGACAGAAGTGGCTACACCTTC.

Ten or more counts support this clonotype. The CDR3 bases are TGTGCCAGCAGCGTAGCTATCAGGGGTGGCAATGAGCAGTTCTTC. This gives the protein CASSVAIRGGNEQFF. The chain combines TRBV9 with TRBJ2-1; possibly TRBD1 for D (6 bases). CDR1 and CDR2 (germline): SGDLS, YYNGEE. The CDR3 length is 15 residues. The V and J ends lost 0 bases and 6 bases respectively, with 13 bases between them.